Shown below are 22 T cell receptor beta chains from a single sample sequenced in a study of blood T cell repertoires in COVID-19. The method was immunoSEQ multiplex PCR; TCRdb's version includes in-frame clones alone and lacks a portion of them. This table has fewer than 120,000 clones, about 90% appearing once. The source material was peripheral blood. These TCRs come from a human donor in a cohort sampled during active COVID-19.

The chain recombines TRBV7-2 with TRBJ2-5, with no clear D. V was pared by 1 base and J by 4 bases, with 7 bases between. The CDR3 spans 13 residues. CDR1 is SGHTA, CDR2 FQGNSA, per germline. CDR3 sequence reads: CASSLGQRETQYF. CDR3 coding DNA: TGTGCCAGCAGCTTAGGGCAAAGAGAGACCCAGTACTTC.

The chain joins TRBV9 to TRBJ1-2; D is unclear. Deletions cut 0 bases from V and 2 bases from J, with 11 bases between. From germline, CDR1 is SGDLS and CDR2 YYNGEE. The CDR3 length is 15 residues. The CDR3 is CASSVVGSHNYGYTF. DNA for the CDR3: TGTGCCAGCAGCGTAGTGGGGAGCCACAACTATGGCTACACCTTC.

CDR3 sequence reads: CASNVGPTNTGELFF. The CDR3 nucleotides are TGTGCCAGCAACGTGGGCCCCACGAACACCGGGGAGCTGTTTTTT. The chain recombines TRBV7-2 with TRBJ2-2; D unresolved. Germline V CDR1 and CDR2: SGHTA, FQGNSA. The V end lost 7 bases, the J end lost 0 bases, and 12 bases lay between the germline ends. CDR3 size: 15 residues.

The chain combines TRBV7-9 with TRBJ2-2, with 11 positions matching TRBD1. V shed 5 bases and J 4 bases; nucleotides not matched to a gene: 6. The CDR3 consists of 16 residues. Germline CDR1 reads SEHNR; CDR2 reads FQNEAQ (reference sequence). As DNA, the CDR3 is TGTGCCAGCAGCCCCGCGGGGACAGGGGGCACCGGGGAGCTGTTTTTT. Translation gives CASSPAGTGGTGELFF.

The rearrangement links TRBV6-6 to TRBJ2-2, with a possible D match to TRBD1 (5 bases). V was trimmed by 7 bases and J by 4 bases, leaving 10 bases between them. The germline V gene has CDR1 MNHNY and CDR2 SVGAGI (reference sequence). The length of the CDR3 is 13 residues. CDR3 sequence reads: CASIEQGTGELFF. The CDR3 nucleotides read TGTGCCAGCATCGAGCAGGGCACCGGGGAGCTGTTTTTT.

The J gene is TRBJ2-1, the V gene TRBV12-3 or TRBV12-4; 7 bases match TRBD2. V shed 7 bases and J 8 bases; nucleotides not matched to a gene: 8. This CDR3 region has 13 residues. CDR3 loop: CASTHGGSDEQFF. Written as DNA, the CDR3 is TGTGCCAGCACCCACGGGGGGTCCGATGAGCAGTTCTTC.

Only a few counts were recorded for this clone. V and J are TRBV18 and TRBJ2-3; 10 bases fit TRBD1. Germline V lookup: CDR1 KGHSH, CDR2 LQKENI. J was trimmed by 4 bases and V by 6 bases; bases with no gene match: 1. CDR3 size: 13 residues. CDR3 nucleotide sequence: TGTGCCAGCTCCGGACAGGGGGCAGATACGCAGTATTTT. It yields the protein CASSGQGADTQYF.

This chain connects TRBV29-1 to TRBJ2-1; 10 bases are a match to TRBD1. After removal of 6 bases from V and 7 bases from J, the junction contained 6 bases not matched to a gene. Germline CDR1 is SQVTM and CDR2 is ANQGSEA. CDR3 size: 13 residues. Here the CDR3 reads CSVDRDRGNEQFF. The DNA of the CDR3 is TGCAGCGTCGACCGGGACAGGGGTAATGAGCAGTTCTTC.

The chain links TRBV4-2 to TRBJ2-1, with TRBD1 matching 8 bases. There are 16 residues in the CDR3. Germline values: CDR1 LGHNA, CDR2 YNFKEQ. With 3 bases clipped from V and 4 bases from J, the junction kept 8 bases outside the gene matches. The CDR3 DNA follows: TGTGCCAGCAGCCAGCCCAGGGGGCAAACATACAATGAGCAGTTCTTC. Protein product: CASSQPRGQTYNEQFF.

The chain links TRBV25-1 to TRBJ2-2; 7 nucleotides agree with TRBD2. The CDR3 totals 15 residues. The germline V gene encodes CDR1 MGHDK and CDR2 SYGVNS. V shed 6 bases, J shed 6 bases, and the junction held 10 bases outside the gene matches. The CDR3 spells CASRIQGGGPGELFF. Written as DNA, the CDR3 is TGTGCCAGCAGGATCCAGGGCGGGGGACCCGGGGAGCTGTTTTTT.

The chain combines TRBV28 with TRBJ1-2; the D gene is possibly TRBD1 (6 bases). The CDR3 runs to 13 residues. The germline gives CDR1 MDHEN, CDR2 SYDVKM. V was pared by 6 bases and J by 6 bases, with 14 bases between. In DNA form, the CDR3 reads TGTGCCAGCAGCGGGACACCACCTCATGGCTACACCTTC. Translation: CASSGTPPHGYTF.

This sequence joins TRBV7-8 and TRBJ2-2; 9 positions agree with TRBD2. The CDR3 runs to 17 residues. The germline V gene has CDR1 SGHVS and CDR2 FQNEAQ. Trimming removed 5 bases from V and 8 bases from J; junction bases left unmatched: 15. CDR3: CASSPRRLAELIGELFF. The CDR3 bases are TGTGCCAGCAGCCCACGCAGACTAGCGGAGCTCATAGGGGAGCTGTTTTTT.

The count of this clone is one. The chain recombines TRBV7-3 with TRBJ2-6; D is undetermined. There are 18 residues in the CDR3. Germline assignment: CDR1 SGHTA and CDR2 FQGTGA. V lost 0 bases and J 1 base, leaving 13 bases between the germline ends. The CDR3 DNA is TGTGCCAGCAGCTTAACGTCCGCTAGAGGATCTGGGGCCAACGTCCTGACTTTC. This gives the protein CASSLTSARGSGANVLTF.

The V and J genes are TRBV11-2 and TRBJ1-4; TRBD1 might be the D (5 bases). The V gene's germline CDR1 is SGHAT and CDR2 FQNNGV. Trimming took 4 bases from V and 6 from J, leaving 15 bases between them. The CDR3 runs to 15 residues. The CDR3 DNA follows: TGTGCCAGCAGCTCGCCAGGGAAGGGGCATGAAAAACTGTTTTTT. Its translation is CASSSPGKGHEKLFF.

The genes are TRBV4-1 and TRBJ2-4; D perhaps matches TRBD1 (6 bases). The CDR3 is 15 residues long. CDR1 is MGHRA, CDR2 YSYEKL, per germline. V was clipped by 1 base and J by 12 bases, with 19 bases between them. The CDR3 spells CASSQVVGALNGQYF. The CDR3 DNA follows: TGCGCCAGCAGCCAAGTGGTGGGGGCCTTGAACGGTCAGTACTTC.

The chain couples TRBV6-1 to TRBJ1-2; D is undetermined. V gave up 0 bases and J gave up 8 bases, with 16 bases separating them. Per the germline V gene, CDR1 is MNHNS and CDR2 is SASEGT. This CDR3 is 15 amino acids long. For the CDR3, the DNA is TGTGCCAGCAGTGAAGCGCTAGGTAACCCCTCCGGCTACACCTTC. This translates into CASSEALGNPSGYTF.

Only a few counts were recorded for this clone. The chain is built from TRBV30 and TRBJ1-2; a possible D gene is TRBD1 (6 bases). V lost 1 base and J 0 bases, leaving 12 bases between the germline ends. This CDR3 has 15 amino acids. Germline CDR1 reads GTSNPN; CDR2 reads SVGIG (reference sequence). CDR3 DNA sequence: TGTGCCTGGAGTGGCACCGGACAGTCTAACTATGGCTACACCTTC. This translates into CAWSGTGQSNYGYTF.

V usage is TRBV9 and J usage is TRBJ1-5, with 10 bases that match TRBD1. This CDR3 has 14 residues. Germline CDR1 SGDLS, CDR2 YYNGEE. With 3 bases clipped from V and 7 bases from J, the junction kept 4 bases outside the gene matches. The CDR3 region has the DNA TGTGCCAGCAGCGCCGGGACAGGGGACCAGCCCCAGCATTTT. Translated, it gives CASSAGTGDQPQHF. Together with reference TRBV9 and TRBJ1-5, the CDR3 gives the full variable domain: DSGVTQTPKHLITATGQRVTLRCSPRSGDLSVYWYQQSLDQGLQFLIQYYNGEERAKGNILERFSAQQFPDLHSELNLSSLELGDSALYFCASSAGTGDQPQHFGDGTRLSIL.

V and J are TRBV2 and TRBJ2-1; no definite D call. Per the germline V gene, CDR1 is SNHLY and CDR2 is FYNNEI. The V end lost 10 bases, the J end lost 0 bases, and 13 bases lay between the germline ends. This CDR3 has 14 residues. CDR3 bases: TGTGCCAACGACACGTTAAGCTCCTACAATGAGCAGTTCTTC. This encodes CANDTLSSYNEQFF. Supplemented by reference TRBV2 and TRBJ2-1, the full variable domain reads EPEVTQTPSHQVTQMGQEVILRCVPISNHLYFYWYRQILGQKVEFLVSFYNNEISEKSEIFDDQFSVERPDGSNFTLKIRSTKLEDSAMYFCANDTLSSYNEQFFGPGTRLTVL.

This chain connects TRBV4-2 to TRBJ1-2, with 8 bases aligning to TRBD1. The germline gives CDR1 LGHNA, CDR2 YNFKEQ. V gave up 0 bases and J gave up 1 base; unmatched junction bases: 4. This CDR3 comprises 16 residues. CDR3 coding DNA: TGTGCCAGCAGCCAAGAAGCAGGGGGCCTTAACTATGGCTACACCTTC. Its translation is CASSQEAGGLNYGYTF.

The genes are TRBV6-5 and TRBJ2-3; possible D gene TRBD1, 7 bases. Trimming took 5 bases from V and 2 from J, leaving 14 bases between them. The germline CDR1 and CDR2 sequences are MNHEY and SVGAGI. This CDR3 region has 15 residues. CDR3 loop: CASSPQGGITDTQYF. For the CDR3, the DNA is TGTGCCAGCAGTCCCCAGGGGGGTATCACAGATACGCAGTATTTT.

The CDR3 reads CATSSPAVGTNEQFF. For the CDR3, the DNA is TGTGCCACCAGCAGCCCAGCGGTTGGAACGAATGAGCAGTTCTTC. This chain uses TRBV15 with TRBJ2-1; TRBD2 is a possible D gene (5 bases). CDR1 is LNHNV and CDR2 is YYDKDF in the germline V gene (reference sequence). V dropped 3 bases and J dropped 7 bases, with 16 bases sitting between them. The CDR3 covers 15 residues. The entire variable domain, with the rest obtained from reference TRBV15 and TRBJ2-1, is as follows: DAMVIQNPRYQVTQFGKPVTLSCSQTLNHNVMYWYQQKSSQAPKLLFHYYDKDFNNEADTPDNFQSRRPNTSFCFLDIRSPGLGDTAMYLCATSSPAVGTNEQFFGPGTRLTVL.